These 23 T cell receptor beta chains originate from one sample sequenced in a study of regulatory and conventional T cells in RAG deficiency. Some clones are missing from TCRdb's copy, which holds only in-frame ones; the method was immunoSEQ multiplex PCR. The sample lists some 9,000 clones; 80% were seen once. The same data also contributed to another study, on regulatory T cells. According to that study: The primer mix had 52 TRBV and 13 TRBJ primers.

The sequenced sample was CD8+ T cells sorted from blood. Receptors originate from a human donor in good health.

The V gene is TRBV5-5, the J gene TRBJ2-7; 10 nucleotides match TRBD1. V lost 2 bases and J lost 5; bases outside the gene matches: 4. This CDR3 has 14 amino acids. Germline loops: CDR1 SGHKS, CDR2 YYEKEE (reference sequence). CDR3 in DNA: TGTGCCAGCAGCTTCGGGACAGGGGACGACGAGCAGTACTTC. Protein product: CASSFGTGDDEQYF.

The chain is built from TRBV5-1 and TRBJ1-1; 7 bases fit TRBD1. Germline V CDR1 and CDR2: SGHRS, YFSETQ. The CDR3 runs 14 residues. V lost 3 bases and J lost 3; bases outside the gene matches: 5. CDR3 amino acids: CASSSAGGYTEAFF. CDR3 sequence (DNA): TGCGCCAGCAGCTCCGCAGGGGGGTACACTGAAGCTTTCTTT.

V usage is TRBV27 and J usage is TRBJ2-7; 11 bases agree with TRBD2. The CDR3 spans 15 residues. Germline V gene lookup returns CDR1 MNHEY and CDR2 SMNVEV (reference sequence). V dropped 6 bases and J dropped 1; count of bases not matched to a gene: 5. The CDR3 DNA follows: TGTGCCAGCAGACCCGGGACTAGCGGATCCTACGAGCAGTACTTC. Translated: CASRPGTSGSYEQYF.

The V call is TRBV5-1, the J call TRBJ1-1, with TRBD1 matching 8 bases. Trimming removed 3 bases from V and 4 bases from J; junction bases left unmatched: 8. The germline gives CDR1 SGHRS, CDR2 YFSETQ. The CDR3 length is 15 residues. CDR3 residues: CASSSSGGLGTEAFF. The DNA of the CDR3 is TGCGCCAGCAGCTCTTCAGGGGGCCTCGGCACTGAAGCTTTCTTT.

The J gene is TRBJ2-3, the V gene TRBV30; D gene unclear. The CDR3 extends over 12 amino acids. The ends were cut back, 1 base at V and 5 bases at J, with 7 bases in the middle. Germline values: CDR1 GTSNPN, CDR2 SVGIG (reference sequence). The CDR3 nucleotides read TGTGCCTGGAGTGATACGGTAGATACGCAGTATTTT. Its translation: CAWSDTVDTQYF. The full variable domain, with the rest looked up from reference TRBV30 and TRBJ2-3, is SQTIHQWPATLVQPVGSPLSLECTVEGTSNPNLYWYRQAAGRGLQLLFYSVGIGQISSEVPQNLSASRPQDRQFILSSKKLLLSDSGFYLCAWSDTVDTQYFGPGTRLTVL.

This clone was picked up one time. The CDR3 reads CASSAPGFGSPLHF. CDR3 DNA: TGTGCCAGCAGCGCCCCTGGGTTTGGTTCACCCCTCCACTTT. V and J are TRBV7-6 and TRBJ1-6; D gene uncertain. There are 14 residues in the CDR3. The germline CDR1 and CDR2 sequences are SGHVS and FNYEAQ. V was pared by 5 bases and J by 9 bases, with 14 bases between.

V usage is TRBV10-3 and J usage is TRBJ2-3; 9 positions agree with TRBD2. Germline assignment: CDR1 ENHRY and CDR2 SYGVKD. CDR3 length: 14 residues. V lost 8 bases to trimming and J lost 0 bases; unmatched junction nucleotides: 3. CDR3 region: CAIRTSESTDTQYF. The CDR3 DNA is TGTGCCATCCGGACTAGCGAAAGCACAGATACGCAGTATTTT.

This clone was picked up one time. The V call is TRBV13, the J call TRBJ1-6, with 8 bases identical to TRBD1. V lost 7 bases, J lost 4 bases, and 9 bases stayed unmatched. CDR3 length: 16 amino acids. Germline loops: CDR1 PRHDT, CDR2 FYEKMQ (reference sequence). CDR3 bases: TGTGCCAGCACCTCCTCCCGGGACAGGTATAATTCACCCCTCCACTTT. Translated: CASTSSRDRYNSPLHF.

This clone has a handful of counts. V and J are TRBV29-1 and TRBJ2-7, with a tentative D call TRBD2 (6 bases). Germline-derived CDR1 and CDR2 are SQVTM and ANQGSEA. V was trimmed by 1 base and J by 3 bases, leaving 19 bases between them. The CDR3 has 16 amino acids. The chain's CDR3 is CSVEASIAGSRYEQYF. CDR3 coding DNA: TGCAGCGTTGAAGCATCCATCGCGGGAAGTCGCTACGAGCAGTACTTC.

V gene TRBV12-5 combines with J gene TRBJ2-1; D remains ambiguous. Germline CDR1 is LGHNT and CDR2 is FRNRAP. Trimming stripped 6 bases from V and 0 bases from J, with 15 bases between. The CDR3 is 16 amino acids. In nucleotides, the CDR3 is TGTGCTAGTGGCCGATCGACCATAAGCTCCTACAATGAGCAGTTCTTC. It specifies CASGRSTISSYNEQFF.

The chain uses TRBV25-1 and TRBJ2-7; 8 bases are shared with TRBD2. Germline CDR1 reads MGHDK; CDR2 reads SYGVNS. The CDR3 loop spans 16 amino acids. V shed 6 bases and J 1 base; nucleotides not matched to a gene: 11. The DNA for the CDR3 is TGTGCCAGCAGCGGGAGGGGGACCAGCTTTTCCTACGAGCAGTACTTC. It translates to CASSGRGTSFSYEQYF.

A word on this clone: The same CDR3 also results from other DNA sequences found in this sample. The gene calls are TRBV11-2 and TRBJ1-5; 7 positions agree with TRBD1. V lost 4 bases and J lost 4; bases outside the gene matches: 13. The CDR3 extends over 17 amino acids. From germline, CDR1 is SGHAT and CDR2 FQNNGV. The CDR3 is CASSSAVLGQRNQPQHF. CDR3 DNA: TGTGCCAGCAGCTCCGCTGTCCTGGGACAGCGAAATCAGCCCCAGCATTTT. Filled out from reference TRBV11-2 and TRBJ1-5, the complete variable domain reads EAGVAQSPRYKIIEKRQSVAFWCNPISGHATLYWYQQILGQGPKLLIQFQNNGVVDDSQLPKDRFSAERLKGVDSTLKIQPAKLEDSAVYLCASSSAVLGQRNQPQHFGDGTRLSIL.

V usage is TRBV28 and J usage is TRBJ2-5; 7 bases are shared with TRBD2. The J call may be in error: the DNA end matches TRBJ2-7 better. Germline V gene sequence: CDR1 MDHEN, CDR2 SYDVKM. There are 13 residues in the CDR3. The chain's CDR3 is CASTLGRANEQYF. CDR3 nucleotide sequence: TGTGCCAGCACCCTTGGGAGGGCCAACGAGCAGTACTTC.

CDR3 sequence reads: CASSLTARESSNEQYF. CDR3 bases: TGTGCCAGCAGTTTGACAGCCCGGGAGTCCAGCAACGAGCAGTACTTC. The rearrangement links TRBV27 to TRBJ2-7, with TRBD2 as a possible D gene (6 bases). CDR1 and CDR2 from the germline V gene are MNHEY and SMNVEV (reference sequence). The CDR3 covers 16 residues. V lost 3 bases and J 5 bases, leaving 20 bases between the germline ends.

In this sample, this clone turned up once. The DNA for the CDR3 is TGCGCCAGCAGCTTTTTCTGGCCTAGCACAGATACGCAGTATTTT. Translation: CASSFFWPSTDTQYF. The chain couples TRBV5-1 to TRBJ2-3; D gene unclear. The CDR3 has 15 amino acids. Trimming cost V 2 bases and J 0 bases, with 10 bases left between them. The germline gives CDR1 SGHRS, CDR2 YFSETQ. Full variable domain (remainder filled in from reference TRBV5-1 and TRBJ2-3): KAGVTQTPRYLIKTRGQQVTLSCSPISGHRSVSWYQQTPGQGLQFLFEYFSETQRNKGNFPGRFSGRQFSNSRSEMNVSTLELGDSALYLCASSFFWPSTDTQYFGPGTRLTVL.

The rearrangement uses TRBV6-1 and TRBJ1-2; the D is unclear. Germline V gene data show CDR1 as MNHNS and CDR2 as SASEGT. This CDR3 contains 17 residues. V lost 0 bases and J lost 8, with 22 bases in between. The CDR3 is CASSEALRGFERFGYTF. The CDR3 DNA reads TGTGCCAGCAGTGAAGCGCTTCGGGGTTTTGAAAGGTTCGGCTACACCTTC.

The chain uses TRBV14 and TRBJ2-1, with D perhaps TRBD1 (6 bases). The germline V gene has CDR1 SGHDN and CDR2 FVKESK. This CDR3 comprises 15 residues. V lost 1 base, J lost 8 bases, and 15 bases lay in between. CDR3 nucleotide sequence: TGTGCCAGCAGCCAAGCCAGCGGAGCAGGGGATGAGCAGTTCTTC. As protein: CASSQASGAGDEQFF.

This clone was recorded a few times. The J gene is TRBJ2-4, the V gene TRBV27; 8 bases fit TRBD1. The CDR3 is 15 residues long. From germline, CDR1 is MNHEY and CDR2 SMNVEV (reference sequence). V gave up 5 bases and J gave up 3 bases; unmatched junction bases: 6. DNA for the CDR3: TGTGCCAGCAGTAGCCTACAGGGGGTCAAAAACATTCAGTACTTC. This sequence encodes CASSSLQGVKNIQYF.

The chain couples TRBV5-6 to TRBJ2-2; D remains unclear. Trimming removed 5 bases at V and 8 bases at J, with 16 bases between. This CDR3 is built from 14 residues. In germline, CDR1 is SGHDT, CDR2 YYEEEE. The CDR3 DNA reads as TGTGCCAGCAGAGTGAAGGACCGGCGAGGGGAGCTGTTTTTT. Encoded protein: CASRVKDRRGELFF.

The CDR3 region is CASGPGTGRTEAFF. CDR3 in DNA: TGTGCCAGCGGACCGGGGACAGGGCGAACTGAAGCTTTCTTT. The chain has TRBV2 and TRBJ1-1; 9 bases are shared with TRBD1. Per germline, CDR1 SNHLY and CDR2 FYNNEI. The CDR3 totals 14 residues. Losses at the gene ends were 8 bases for V and 5 bases for J; bases not matched to a gene: 9. Using reference TRBV2 and TRBJ1-1 for the parts outside the CDR3, the full variable domain is EPEVTQTPSHQVTQMGQEVILRCVPISNHLYFYWYRQILGQKVEFLVSFYNNEISEKSEIFDDQFSVERPDGSNFTLKIRSTKLEDSAMYFCASGPGTGRTEAFFGQGTRLTVV.

V usage is TRBV21-1 and J usage is TRBJ1-1. TRBV21-1 is a known pseudogene. The length of the CDR3 is 16 residues. The CDR3 is CASSGHLYTIRTEAFF. The CDR3 coding sequence is TGTGCCAGCAGTGGCCATCTCTACACAATTCGCACTGAAGCTTTCTTT.

This clone has just a few counts. The V and J genes are TRBV7-2 and TRBJ1-4; TRBD1 might be the D (6 bases). V shed 3 bases and J shed 6 bases, with 17 bases lying between them. The CDR3 has 16 amino acids. Germline values: CDR1 SGHTA, CDR2 FQGNSA. The CDR3 region has the DNA TGTGCCAGCAGCTTTTGGGTCACAGGGTCGGATGAAAAACTGTTTTTT. Translated, it gives CASSFWVTGSDEKLFF. The full variable domain, with the rest looked up from reference TRBV7-2 and TRBJ1-4, is GAGVSQSPSNKVTEKGKDVELRCDPISGHTALYWYRQSLGQGLEFLIYFQGNSAPDKSGLPSDRFSAERTGGSVSTLTIQRTQQEDSAVYLCASSFWVTGSDEKLFFGSGTQLSVL.

The rearrangement uses TRBV19 and TRBJ2-3; D gene unclear. The germline V gene encodes CDR1 LNHDA and CDR2 SQIVND (reference sequence). The CDR3 is made up of 13 amino acids. Trimming took off 9 bases at V and 3 bases at J, with 13 bases between the two ends. CDR3 amino acids: CASQHGVTDTQYF. The CDR3 DNA reads TGTGCCAGCCAACATGGGGTAACAGATACGCAGTATTTT.